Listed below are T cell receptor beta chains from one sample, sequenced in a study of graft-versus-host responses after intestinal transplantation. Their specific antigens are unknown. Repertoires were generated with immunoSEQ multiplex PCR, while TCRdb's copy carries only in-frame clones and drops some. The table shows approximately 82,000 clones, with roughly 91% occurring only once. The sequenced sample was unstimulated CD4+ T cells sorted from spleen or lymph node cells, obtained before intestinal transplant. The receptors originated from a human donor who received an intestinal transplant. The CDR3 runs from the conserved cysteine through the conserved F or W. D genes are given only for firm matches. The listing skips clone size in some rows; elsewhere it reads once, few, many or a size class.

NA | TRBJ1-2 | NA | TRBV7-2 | CASSLSGYGYTF | TGTGCCAGCAGCTTGTCAGGGTACGGCTACACCTTC
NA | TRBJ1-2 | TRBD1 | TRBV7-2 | CASSQRGTDLNYGYTF | TGTGCCAGCAGCCAGCGGGGGACAGACCTTAACTATGGCTACACCTTC
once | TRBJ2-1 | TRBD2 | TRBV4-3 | CASSQSISTSGYNEQFF | TGCGCCAGCAGCCAATCAATCAGCACTAGCGGATACAATGAGCAGTTCTTC
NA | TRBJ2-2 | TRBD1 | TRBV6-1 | CASSGQGLSGELFF | TGTGCCAGCAGTGGACAGGGCCTGTCCGGGGAGCTGTTTTTT
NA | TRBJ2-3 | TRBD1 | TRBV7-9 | CASSQTGGSTDTQYF | TGTGCCAGCAGCCAAACAGGGGGGAGCACAGATACGCAGTATTTT
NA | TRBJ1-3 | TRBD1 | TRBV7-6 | CASSQDRGISGNTIYF | TGTGCCAGCAGCCAGGACAGGGGTATCTCTGGAAACACCATATATTTT
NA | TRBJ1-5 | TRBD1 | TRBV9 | CASSVGDRDGDQPQHF | TGTGCCAGCAGCGTGGGGGACAGGGACGGCGATCAGCCCCAGCATTTT
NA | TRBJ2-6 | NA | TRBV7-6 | CASSLDGLGANVLTF | TGTGCCAGCAGCTTAGATGGGCTTGGGGCCAACGTCCTGACTTTC
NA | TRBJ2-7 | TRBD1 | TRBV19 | CASSRGRGQGPFYEQYF | TGTGCCAGTAGCCGCGGGCGGGGACAGGGGCCCTTCTACGAGCAGTACTTC
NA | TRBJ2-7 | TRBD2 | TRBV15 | CATSLERGSYEQYF | TGTGCCACCAGTTTAGAGCGGGGGTCCTACGAGCAGTACTTC
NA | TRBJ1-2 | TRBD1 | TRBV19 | CASSSLTGGRGYTF | TGTGCCAGTAGTAGCCTTACAGGGGGCAGAGGCTACACCTTC
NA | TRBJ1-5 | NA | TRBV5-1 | CASSLDNNQPQHF | TGCGCCAGCAGCTTGGACAACAATCAGCCCCAGCATTTT
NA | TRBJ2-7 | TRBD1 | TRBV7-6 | CASSSNGQASYEQYF | TGTGCCAGCAGCTCGAATGGACAGGCTTCCTACGAGCAGTACTTC
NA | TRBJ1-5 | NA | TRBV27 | CASSPFEQGLQPQHF | TGTGCCAGCAGTCCCTTCGAGCAGGGTTTACAGCCCCAGCATTTT
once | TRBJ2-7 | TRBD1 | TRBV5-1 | CASSFTGASYEQYF | TGCGCCAGCAGCTTCACAGGGGCCTCCTACGAGCAGTACTTC
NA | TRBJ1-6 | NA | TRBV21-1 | CASSFRDRGISPLHF | TGTGCCAGCAGCTTCCGGGACAGGGGCATTTCACCCCTCCACTTT
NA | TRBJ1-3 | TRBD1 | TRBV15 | CATSTDRGGNTIYF | TGTGCCACCAGCACGGACAGGGGAGGAAACACCATATATTTT
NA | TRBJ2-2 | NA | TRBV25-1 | CASNRPFWLRGWTGELFF | TGTGCCAGCAACCGCCCGTTTTGGTTGCGCGGGTGGACCGGGGAGCTGTTTTTT
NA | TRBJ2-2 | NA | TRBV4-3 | CASSQMRLSSGELFF | TGCGCCAGCAGCCAAATGAGGCTAAGTAGCGGGGAGCTGTTTTTT
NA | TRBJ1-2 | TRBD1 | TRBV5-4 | CASSLAGTGPYGYTF | TGTGCCAGCAGCTTGGCCGGGACAGGACCCTATGGCTACACCTTC
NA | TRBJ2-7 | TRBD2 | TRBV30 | CAWSVRGGEQYF | TGTGCCTGGAGTGTACGGGGGGGCGAGCAGTACTTC
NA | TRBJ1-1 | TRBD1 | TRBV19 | CASHGGTGSPMRQAFF | TGTGCCAGCCATGGGGGGACAGGTTCTCCCATGCGGCAAGCTTTCTTT
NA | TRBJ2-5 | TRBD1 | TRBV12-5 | CASGLGQPQETQYF | TGTGCTAGTGGTCTGGGACAGCCTCAAGAGACCCAGTACTTC
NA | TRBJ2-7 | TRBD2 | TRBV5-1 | CASSSVGGRYEQYF | TGCGCCAGCAGCTCGGTGGGGGGGAGGTACGAGCAGTACTTC
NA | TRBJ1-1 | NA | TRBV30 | CAWAPTDRGNTEAFF | TGTGCCTGGGCCCCGACTGATAGGGGTAACACTGAAGCTTTCTTT